This section outlines one TCR beta chain sequence together with its context. The data were taken from a study of blood T cell repertoires in COVID-19. For the study at large: T cells, B-cell-depleted T cells, or PBMCs supplied cDNA or gDNA.

This CDR3 contains 14 residues. Germline CDR1 reads SGHRS; CDR2 reads YFSETQ. Trimming pared 4 bases from V and 5 bases from J, leaving 15 bases between. Authors' data handling: For nucleated cells, counts were estimated from reference gene primer amplification. Generated by immunoSEQ multiplex PCR, the TCRdb table keeps only in-frame clones and is missing some. Clone size and the V and J calls come from that table; the DNA yielded D and trimming. Among under 300,000 clones listed, 89% were seen once. The J gene is TRBJ1-2, the V gene TRBV5-1; perhaps TRBD1 as D (5 bases). The sample comprised peripheral blood. This clonotype originated in a woman in her thirties or forties who had recovered from COVID-19. The CDR3 spells CASSDSASGYGYTF. The CDR3 DNA sequence: TGCGCCAGCAGCGACTCGGCTTCAGGGTATGGCTACACCTTC.